This T cell receptor beta chain derives from a study of CD8 T cells in Susac syndrome. Germline V gene lookup returns CDR1 SGHDN and CDR2 FVKESK. Trimming pared 1 base from V and 3 bases from J, leaving 10 bases between. CDR3 length equals 14 residues. Sequencing of TCR beta drew on CD8+ and CD4+ T cells from blood. The multiple sclerosis control group consisted of treatment-naive patients whose relapsing-remitting disease, which was either stable or active, fulfilled revised McDonald criteria. The TEMRA cells underwent FACS enrichment, while the CD8+ and CD4+ T cells underwent negative isolation. Reverse transcription of about 0.45 to 1 ug RNA was carried out with random hexamers. Across 54 Vbeta and 13 Jbeta, TCR beta CDR3 was amplified with immunoSEQ multiplex PCR. One entry per CDR3 protein results from TCRdb running MiXCR on the immunoSEQ multiplex PCR reads. The sample has roughly 140,000 distinct CDR3 sequences, approximately 93% seen once.

The receptor comes from a human donor with multiple sclerosis. This rearrangement joins TRBV14 to TRBJ2-7, with D perhaps TRBD1 (5 bases). The sequenced material came from CD8+ T cells from PBMCs. As DNA, the CDR3 is TGTGCCAGCAGCCAAGTCGTAGGGGACTACGAGCAGTACTTC. This gives the protein CASSQVVGDYEQYF.